Here is one T cell receptor (beta chain) with its context. The clone's antigen remains unknown. The final CDR3 position lacks the conserved phenylalanine or tryptophan, pointing to a likely read error. Because the CDR3's place on the DNA is in doubt, the DNA is left out and the CDR3 is given as listed by TCRdb. The sample originates from a study of cytomegalovirus exposure and HLA in healthy donors (TCRdb year 2017). Background on the whole study: An earlier analysis of fewer than 750 of the donors reported 276 Gb of sequence data and about 120 million unique TCR beta sequences obtained from roughly 170 million T cells. About 280 gigabases of sequencing data and around 80 million unique TCR sequences made up an early release that covered several hundred HLA-typed donors. Among the roughly 410 genotyped donors, approximately 77% belonged to the genetic ancestry cluster associated with self-reported Caucasian donors. The study was designed to test whether signatures of past pathogen exposure could be identified by cataloging public T cell receptors. Using immunosequencing, the study profiled T cell repertoires from approximately 700 subjects and related those repertoires to cytomegalovirus serostatus. Along with the approximately 650-subject first cohort, a separate validation cohort of over 90 different subjects was used. To predict cytomegalovirus infection status, the study brought together high-throughput TCR immunosequencing, statistical association of individual TCRs with disease status, and machine learning. In a later analysis, previously published TCR beta repertoires from about 670 donors were re-analyzed and high-resolution HLA genotyping was added so that TCR occurrence patterns could be studied. Rather than using new phenotypic data, the later analysis identified candidate immune exposures from TCR beta sequences and from how often those sequences occurred across donors. An earlier analysis of 587 of the donors used high-throughput TCR beta sequencing to judge whether each TCR beta V gene segment behaved as functional or pseudogenic. Donor age, sex, ethnicity and CMV serostatus were compiled alongside the repertoire data. A later genetic analysis took genome-wide SNP genotypes for about 55% of the 666 donors and used that subset as a discovery cohort. All discovery cohort repertoires had been generated using a single sequencing platform. Both class I and class II loci were covered by HLA typing, at four-digit resolution. The number of donors typed differed by locus, with 629-630 for A, B, C, DRB1 and DQB1, around 520 for DQA1, under 610 for DPA1, and roughly 450 for DPB1. Because of strong linkage in the cohort, roughly five DR-DQ haplotypes were treated as single units for association and clustering. Across 300 to 500 genotyped donors of the cohort, an average of approximately 200,000 unique TCR beta nucleotide sequences per donor were sequenced, and around 19% of those sequences were non-productive. On the study overall, not on this receptor specifically: In an earlier analysis of some 500 of the donors, most TCR beta V segments were observed in productive rearrangements about 87% or about 30% of the time, broadly matching IMGT annotations. Correlated functional status among segregating V segments might reflect linkage disequilibrium, but an unknown experimental factor could not be ruled out. CMV serostatus was the only immune exposure information available for the cohort. In both the original and validation cohorts, the classifier was reported to diagnose cytomegalovirus status with high specificity and sensitivity. A later analysis found that most CMV-associated TCR beta chains appeared HLA-restricted, with HLA associations seemingly driven largely by CMV exposure. A further reported finding was that TCR beta sequences accurately predicted the HLA-A and HLA-B alleles for most subjects in the first cohort. HLA typing was unavailable for some donors at each locus, so association tests used only the typed subset. Because counts were too low, 15 to 20 rarely observed V segments, including chromosome 9 orphons, were left out of the earlier analysis of a few hundred of the donors. The 87-base-pair reads could not distinguish some IMGT-functional V segments, including TRBV6-2 and TRBV6-3, so those segments were excluded. In a later genetic analysis, a missense DCLRE1C variant was associated with V-gene and J-gene trimming of TCR beta chains, and the association was replicated in an independent cohort. In a later genetic analysis, fewer N-insertions in productive TCRs were reported among donors in an Asian-associated ancestry cluster than the roughly 700-donor mean. According to the authors, the approach could potentially be generalized to other disease states and immunological phenotypes. According to a later analysis, parvovirus B19, influenza, CMV and Epstein-Barr virus appeared linked to several top co-occurrence clusters. In a later analysis, TCR association rates were found to vary across HLA loci, with the most associated TCRs seen for DRB1 alleles and the fewest for HLA-C alleles. While some public TCRs were present in many individuals, most TCR sequences turned up only very rarely across donors. A total of some 180 TCR beta chains were listed by the study as associated with cytomegalovirus. Roughly uniform sequencing depth across donors was assumed in presence/absence analyses, although this assumption may not hold. Only TCR beta chains were sequenced in this cohort, and the absence of alpha or paired-chain data limited detectable features. In a later analysis, HLA-associated TCR beta chains were found to be more clonally expanded and to have lower generation probabilities than equally common non-associated chains. Three of the identified cytomegalovirus-associated TCR beta chains were confirmed in vitro to be specific for cytomegalovirus antigens. Strong co-occurrence of HLA alleles, especially DR and DQ, made assigning TCR associations to individual alleles difficult. Specific HLA alleles were associated with 15,000 to 20,000 TCR beta sequences at a false discovery rate of 0.05 in a later analysis. A group of highly shared sequence variants was considered likely to be a technical artifact of the sequencing pipeline.

The library was prepared using the immunoSEQ multiplex PCR assay. For the multiplex PCR, a mixture combining 60 forward primers for TCR Vbeta segments and 13 reverse primers for TCR Jbeta segments was used. The CDR3 region of rearranged TCR beta genes was amplified from genomic DNA by a multiplex PCR assay. The amplified TCR beta libraries were sequenced on the Illumina HiSeq System as 87-base-pair reads. Per the original workflow: A later analysis tallied 70 million to 100 million unique TCR beta chains across the 700 or so repertoires, and about 12 million of those chains were shared by two or more donors. A nearest-neighbor algorithm error-corrected the raw reads and collapsed the reads into unique sequences, merging closely related sequences to remove PCR and sequencing errors. CDR3 sequences were aligned to IMGT reference sequences to assign V, D and J gene segments. For a sequence to be retained, a match of at least six nucleotides to both a V gene segment and a J gene segment was required. A rearrangement was called productive if the CDR3 had no stop codons and remained in frame with V and J, and every other rearrangement was called non-productive. CDR3 was defined by IMGT convention, running from the second conserved V-encoded cysteine to the conserved J-encoded phenylalanine. Sequences without an unambiguous match to a single V gene segment were excluded from the earlier analysis of over 500 of the donors. In an earlier analysis of a few hundred of the donors, V segments were called functional above 56.7% productive rearrangements and were called segregating when the between-donor standard deviation exceeded 5%. A statistical classification framework was built for diagnosing cytomegalovirus status from the catalog of TCR beta chain sequences. In a later analysis, V and J genes were assigned by comparing TCR nucleotide sequences against IMGT/GENE-DB human TR gene sequences. A later analysis assigned CDR3 sequences and most-parsimonious VDJ recombination scenarios with the TCRdist pipeline. In a later analysis, every TCR beta chain was defined by the combination of its CDR3 amino acid sequence and its V-gene family, and reads without a unique V-gene family were dropped. A later analysis removed 600 or so highly shared, low-generation-probability nucleotide sequences to deal with suspected cross-contamination and a sequencing artifact. In a later analysis, a clonal expansion index was calculated for each public chain from normalized within-repertoire ranks of inferred template counts. In a later analysis, generation probabilities were computed using a VDJ recombination model fitted to out-of-frame rearrangements, and the results were checked against IGoR. In a later analysis, TCR-TCR, TCR-HLA and TCR-CMV co-occurrence was scored with hypergeometric tests, and a repertoire-size bias correction was applied to TCR pairs. In a later analysis, false discovery rates were estimated by permuting HLA or CMV assignments 20 times. A later analysis grouped co-occurring TCRs with DBSCAN, adding TCRdist sequence similarity when clustering within HLA-allele-positive subsets. For co-occurrence clustering, repertoires with fewer than 30,000 or more than 120,000 public chains were excluded, along with roughly 5 repertoires with anomalous nucleotide sharing. In its TCRdb copy, this immuneACCESS table keeps in-frame sequences only and misses some clones. Where compared with another copy, unresolved V genes explain less than half of these, and the others have no known cause. V and J calls and clone size are those listed in that table; D and trimming were worked out from the DNA. The sample records about 130,000 clones, around 81% of which are singletons. Of the sample, less than 0.75% is held by the ten largest clones.

In total, approximately 690 healthy bone marrow donors made up the cohort. Cohort members were all nominally healthy when sampled, although unrecorded immune exposures were likely present. The donor tested CMV seronegative and was one of the 352 seronegative cohort members. A peripheral blood sample was provided by each donor, and peripheral blood mononuclear cells were used for TCR beta sequencing. Genomic DNA extraction from the blood cell samples was performed with the Qiagen DNeasy Blood Extraction Kit. The CDR3 is 12 amino acids long, termini counted. Based on the germline V gene, the CDR1 and CDR2 sequences are SGDLS and YYNGEE.

The sequenced sample was PBMCs. The clonotype originates from a man between 18 and 35 years old in good health and CMV-seronegative. The V gene is TRBV9 and the J gene is TRBJ2-3; the tabulated D call, TRBD2, remains unverified against the DNA. The CDR3: CASSGSTSGSAL.